This TCR beta chain was obtained from a study of cytomegalovirus exposure and HLA in healthy donors. PCR was performed using 60 Vbeta and 13 Jbeta primers. The data were produced by immunoSEQ multiplex PCR, yet TCRdb's version contains in-frame clones alone and is incomplete. The sample holds some 150,000 clones, roughly 83% seen once. A note on this clone: Its specificity is unknown.

Regarding the study as a whole: A prior analysis recorded that most TCR beta V segments were productive about 87% or about 30% of the time. Later work associated 17,000 or so TCR beta sequences with HLA alleles at 0.05 false discovery rate. Reportedly, fewer N-insertions than the approximately 700-donor mean appeared in an Asian-associated ancestry cluster in a later analysis.

The junction had 7 bases not matched to a gene; V was cut back by 6 bases and J by 5 bases. Looked up from germline, CDR1 is ENHRY and CDR2 is SYGVKD. This CDR3 is built from 14 residues. The sequencing input was PBMCs. This chain connects TRBV10-3 to TRBJ2-5; 9 positions match TRBD1. This receptor was taken from a man aged 35 to 55 in good health and CMV-seronegative. The CDR3 reads CAIRGQGVLETQYF. Here the CDR3 DNA reads TGTGCCATCAGGGGACAGGGCGTTTTGGAGACCCAGTACTTC.